Listed here are 3 T cell receptor beta chains from one sample, sequenced in a study of T cell changes during pregnancy in multiple sclerosis. The method was immunoSEQ multiplex PCR; TCRdb's version includes in-frame clones alone and lacks a portion of them. Of under 45,000 clones in the sample, 93% were seen once. The source material was CD4+ T cells from peripheral blood mononuclear cells, sampled in the third trimester of pregnancy. Receptors originate from a female donor with multiple sclerosis, enrolled in a pregnancy study.

The chain combines TRBV6-1 with TRBJ2-7; 9 nucleotides agree with TRBD2. There are 17 residues in the CDR3. V shed 3 bases and J 2 bases; nucleotides not matched to a gene: 11. Germline V CDR1 and CDR2: MNHNS, SASEGT. CDR3 sequence (DNA): TGTGCCAGCAGTGAGGGAGGACTAGCGAAACCGCCCTACGAGCAGTACTTC. It specifies CASSEGGLAKPPYEQYF.

The chain couples TRBV19 to TRBJ1-1; TRBD1 agrees at 8 bases. Germline values: CDR1 LNHDA, CDR2 SQIVND (reference sequence). This CDR3 contains 16 residues. Trimming at V came to 3 bases and at J to 6 bases, leaving 12 bases not matched to a gene. The CDR3 DNA is TGTGCCAGTAGTATCGCGGGACAGGCTGGGGCCCCTGAAGCTTTCTTT. This translates into CASSIAGQAGAPEAFF.

This clone was observed a handful of times. V usage is TRBV2 and J usage is TRBJ1-6; D ambiguous. Germline V lookup: CDR1 SNHLY, CDR2 FYNNEI. Trimming removed 11 bases from V and 0 bases from J, with 8 bases in between. CDR3 length: 13 residues. The CDR3 region is CAGRSSYNSPLHF. For the CDR3, the DNA is TGTGCCGGGAGGAGCTCCTATAATTCACCCCTCCACTTT.